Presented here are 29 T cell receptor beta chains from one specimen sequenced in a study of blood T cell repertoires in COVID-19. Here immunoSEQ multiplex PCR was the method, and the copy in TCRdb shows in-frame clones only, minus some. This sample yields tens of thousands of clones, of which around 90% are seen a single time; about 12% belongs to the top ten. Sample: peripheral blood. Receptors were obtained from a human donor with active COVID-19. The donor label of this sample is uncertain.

CDR3 in amino acids: CATSDRNQPQHF. The CDR3, as DNA: TGTGCCACCAGTGATCGTAATCAGCCCCAGCATTTT. The genes are TRBV24-1 and TRBJ1-5; no firm D call. This CDR3 comprises 12 residues. The V end lost 3 bases, the J end lost 4 bases, and 3 bases lay between the germline ends. The germline V gene encodes CDR1 KGHDR and CDR2 SFDVKD.

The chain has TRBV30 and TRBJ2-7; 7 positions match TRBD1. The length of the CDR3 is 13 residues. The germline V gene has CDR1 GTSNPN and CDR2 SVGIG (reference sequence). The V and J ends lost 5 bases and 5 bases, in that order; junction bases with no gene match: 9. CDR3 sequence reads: CAWGRWDSDEQYF. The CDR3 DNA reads TGTGCCTGGGGCCGATGGGACAGCGACGAGCAGTACTTC.

The CDR3 spells CASSSDTGYSGYTF. CDR3 DNA sequence: TGTGCCAGCAGCTCCGATACAGGGTATAGTGGCTACACCTTC. The V and J genes are TRBV9 and TRBJ1-2; weak D call: TRBD1 (6 bases). The CDR3 has 14 amino acids. V shed 4 bases and J shed 7 bases, with 17 bases lying between them. Germline values: CDR1 SGDLS, CDR2 YYNGEE. Using reference TRBV9 and TRBJ1-2 for the parts outside the CDR3, the full variable domain is DSGVTQTPKHLITATGQRVTLRCSPRSGDLSVYWYQQSLDQGLQFLIQYYNGEERAKGNILERFSAQQFPDLHSELNLSSLELGDSALYFCASSSDTGYSGYTFGSGTRLTVV.

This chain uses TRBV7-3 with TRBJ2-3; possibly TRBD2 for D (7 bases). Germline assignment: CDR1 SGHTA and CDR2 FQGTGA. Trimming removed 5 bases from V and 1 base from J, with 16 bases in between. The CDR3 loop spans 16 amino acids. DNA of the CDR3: TGTGCCAGCAGCCCCTGGGGGGCGGGAGGCACAGATACGCAGTATTTT. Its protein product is CASSPWGAGGTDTQYF.

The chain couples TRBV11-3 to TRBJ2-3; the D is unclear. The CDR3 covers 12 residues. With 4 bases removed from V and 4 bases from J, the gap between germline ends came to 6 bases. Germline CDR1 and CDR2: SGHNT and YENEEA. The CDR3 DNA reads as TGTGCCAGCAGCTCCCGGTCAGATACGCAGTATTTT. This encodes CASSSRSDTQYF.

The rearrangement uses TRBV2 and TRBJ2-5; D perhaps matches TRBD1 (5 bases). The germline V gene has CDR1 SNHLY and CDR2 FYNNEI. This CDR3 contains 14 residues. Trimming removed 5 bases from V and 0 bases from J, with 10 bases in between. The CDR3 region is CASSFQGYQETQYF. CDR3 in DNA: TGTGCCAGCAGTTTCCAGGGATACCAAGAGACCCAGTACTTC.

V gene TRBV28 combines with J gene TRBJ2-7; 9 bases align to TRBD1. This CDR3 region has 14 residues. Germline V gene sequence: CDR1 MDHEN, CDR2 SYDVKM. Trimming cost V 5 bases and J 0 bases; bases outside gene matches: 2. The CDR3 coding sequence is TGTGCCAGCAGTCGGGACAGGGCCTCCTACGAGCAGTACTTC. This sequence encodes CASSRDRASYEQYF.

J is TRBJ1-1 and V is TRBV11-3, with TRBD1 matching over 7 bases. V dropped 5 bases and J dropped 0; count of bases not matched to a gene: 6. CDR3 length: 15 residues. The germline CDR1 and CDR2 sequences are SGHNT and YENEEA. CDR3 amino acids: CASSRDSRMNTEAFF. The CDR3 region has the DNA TGTGCCAGCAGCCGGGACAGCCGTATGAACACTGAAGCTTTCTTT.

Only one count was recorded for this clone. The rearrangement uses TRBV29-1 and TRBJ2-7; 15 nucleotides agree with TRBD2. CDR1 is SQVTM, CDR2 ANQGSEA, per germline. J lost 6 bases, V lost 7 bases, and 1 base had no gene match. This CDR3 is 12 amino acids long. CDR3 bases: TGCAGCGGGGGACTAGCGGGAGGCGAGCAGTACTTC. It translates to CSGGLAGGEQYF.

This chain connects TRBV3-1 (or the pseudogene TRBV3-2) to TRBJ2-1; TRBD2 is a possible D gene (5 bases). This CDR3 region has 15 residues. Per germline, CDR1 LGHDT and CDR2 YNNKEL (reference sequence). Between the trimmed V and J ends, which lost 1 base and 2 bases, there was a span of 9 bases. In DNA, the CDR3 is TGTGCCAGCAGCCAAGTAAGGCGGGCCTACAATGAGCAGTTCTTC. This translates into CASSQVRRAYNEQFF.

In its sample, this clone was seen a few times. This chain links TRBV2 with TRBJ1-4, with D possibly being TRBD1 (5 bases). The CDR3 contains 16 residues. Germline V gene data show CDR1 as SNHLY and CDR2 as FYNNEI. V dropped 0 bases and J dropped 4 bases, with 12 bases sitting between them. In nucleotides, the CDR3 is TGTGCCAGCAGTGAAGCTGGGGGGAGGGATAATGAAAAACTGTTTTTT. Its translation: CASSEAGGRDNEKLFF.

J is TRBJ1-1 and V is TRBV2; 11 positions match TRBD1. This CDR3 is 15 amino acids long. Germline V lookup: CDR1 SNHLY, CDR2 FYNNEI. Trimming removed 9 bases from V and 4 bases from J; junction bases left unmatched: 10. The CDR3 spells CASRQDRGRITEAFF. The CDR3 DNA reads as TGTGCCAGTCGACAGGACAGGGGGCGTATCACTGAAGCTTTCTTT.

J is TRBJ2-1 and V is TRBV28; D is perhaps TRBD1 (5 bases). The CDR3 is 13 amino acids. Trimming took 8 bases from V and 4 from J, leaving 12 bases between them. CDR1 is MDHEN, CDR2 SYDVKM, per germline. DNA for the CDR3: TGTGCCAGCGAACAGGAGCGATACAATGAGCAGTTCTTC. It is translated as CASEQERYNEQFF.

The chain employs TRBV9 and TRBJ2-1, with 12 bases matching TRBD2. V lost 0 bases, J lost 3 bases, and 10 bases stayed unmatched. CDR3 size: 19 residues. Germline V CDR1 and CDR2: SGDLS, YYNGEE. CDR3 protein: CASSVDYMTSGRLYNEQFF. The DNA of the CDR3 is TGTGCCAGCAGCGTAGACTATATGACTAGCGGGAGACTCTACAATGAGCAGTTCTTC.

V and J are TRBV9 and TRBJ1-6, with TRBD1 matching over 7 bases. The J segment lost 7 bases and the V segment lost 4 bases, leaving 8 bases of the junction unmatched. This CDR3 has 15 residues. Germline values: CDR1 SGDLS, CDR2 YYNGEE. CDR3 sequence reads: CASSRSDRANSPLHF. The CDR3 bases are TGTGCCAGCAGCCGTTCCGACAGGGCGAATTCACCCCTCCACTTT.

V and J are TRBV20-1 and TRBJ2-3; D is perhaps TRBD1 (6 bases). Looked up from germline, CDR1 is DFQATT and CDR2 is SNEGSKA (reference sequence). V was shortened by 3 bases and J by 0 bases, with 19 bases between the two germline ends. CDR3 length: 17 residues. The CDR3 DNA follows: TGCAGTGCTAGTTCAGGGGCTGGTGGCCTCAGCACAGATACGCAGTATTTT. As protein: CSASSGAGGLSTDTQYF.

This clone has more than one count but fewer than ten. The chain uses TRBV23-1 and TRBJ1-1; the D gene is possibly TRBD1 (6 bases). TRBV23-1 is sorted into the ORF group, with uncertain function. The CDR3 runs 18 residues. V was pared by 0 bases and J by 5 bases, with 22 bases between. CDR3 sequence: CASSQSRGGAGLGTEAFF. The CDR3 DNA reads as TGCGCCAGCAGTCAATCGAGGGGGGGCGCTGGGTTAGGGACTGAAGCTTTCTTT.

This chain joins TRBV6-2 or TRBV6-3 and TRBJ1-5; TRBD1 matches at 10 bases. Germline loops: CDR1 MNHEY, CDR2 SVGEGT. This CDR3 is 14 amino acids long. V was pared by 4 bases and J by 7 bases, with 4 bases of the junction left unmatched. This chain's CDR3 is CASSSGTGEQPQHF. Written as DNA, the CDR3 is TGTGCCAGCAGTTCCGGGACAGGGGAGCAGCCCCAGCATTTT.

The CDR3 DNA sequence: TGTGCCACCTCGGACAGCCGCCCCTACGAGCAGTACTTC. Its translation is CATSDSRPYEQYF. The V call is TRBV28, the J call TRBJ2-7, with D perhaps matching TRBD1 (6 bases). Looked up from germline, CDR1 is MDHEN and CDR2 is SYDVKM. The CDR3 has 13 residues. The ends were cut back, 10 bases at V and 2 bases at J, with 15 bases in the middle.

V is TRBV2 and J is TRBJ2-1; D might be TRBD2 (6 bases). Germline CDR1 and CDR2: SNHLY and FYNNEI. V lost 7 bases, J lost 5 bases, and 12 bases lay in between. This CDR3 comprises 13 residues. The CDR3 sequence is CASTRDSNNEQFF. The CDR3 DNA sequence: TGTGCCAGCACCCGGGACTCAAACAATGAGCAGTTCTTC.

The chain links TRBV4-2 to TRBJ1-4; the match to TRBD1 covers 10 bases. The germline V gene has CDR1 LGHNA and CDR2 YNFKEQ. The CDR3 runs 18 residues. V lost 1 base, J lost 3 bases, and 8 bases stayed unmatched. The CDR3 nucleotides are TGTGCCAGCAGCCAAGGAAACCTAGGACAGGGGGCTAATGAAAAACTGTTTTTT. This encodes CASSQGNLGQGANEKLFF.

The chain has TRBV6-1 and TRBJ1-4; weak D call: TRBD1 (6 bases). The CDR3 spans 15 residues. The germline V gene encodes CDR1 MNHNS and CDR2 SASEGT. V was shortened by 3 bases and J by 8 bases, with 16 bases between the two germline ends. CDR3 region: CASSDPQGRSEKLFF. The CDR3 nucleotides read TGTGCCAGCAGTGATCCACAGGGCAGGAGCGAAAAACTGTTTTTT.

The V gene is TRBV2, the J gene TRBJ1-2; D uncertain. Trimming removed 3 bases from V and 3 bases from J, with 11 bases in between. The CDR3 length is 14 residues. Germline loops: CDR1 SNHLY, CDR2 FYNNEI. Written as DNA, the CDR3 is TGTGCCAGCAGTGACCAAGGGAGTTACTATGGCTACACCTTC. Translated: CASSDQGSYYGYTF.

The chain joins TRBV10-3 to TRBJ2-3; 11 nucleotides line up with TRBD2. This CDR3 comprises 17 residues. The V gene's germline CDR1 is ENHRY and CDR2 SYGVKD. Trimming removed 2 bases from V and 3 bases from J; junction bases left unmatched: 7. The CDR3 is CAISEATGLADTDTQYF. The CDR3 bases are TGTGCCATCAGTGAGGCGACGGGACTAGCGGATACAGATACGCAGTATTTT.

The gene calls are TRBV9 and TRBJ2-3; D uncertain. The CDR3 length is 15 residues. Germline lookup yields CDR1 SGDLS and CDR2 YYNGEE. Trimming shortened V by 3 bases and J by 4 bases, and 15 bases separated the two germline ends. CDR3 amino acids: CASSAHDSGPDTQYF. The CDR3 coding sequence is TGTGCCAGCAGCGCGCACGACTCCGGCCCAGATACGCAGTATTTT. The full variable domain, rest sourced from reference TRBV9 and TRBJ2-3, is DSGVTQTPKHLITATGQRVTLRCSPRSGDLSVYWYQQSLDQGLQFLIQYYNGEERAKGNILERFSAQQFPDLHSELNLSSLELGDSALYFCASSAHDSGPDTQYFGPGTRLTVL.

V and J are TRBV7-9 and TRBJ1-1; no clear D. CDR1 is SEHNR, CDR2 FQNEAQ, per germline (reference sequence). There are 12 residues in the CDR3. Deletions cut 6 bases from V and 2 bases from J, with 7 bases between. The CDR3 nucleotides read TGTGCCAGCAGGGCTGGCAACACTGAAGCTTTCTTT. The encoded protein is CASRAGNTEAFF.

The CDR3 protein is CASSSSGAGANVLTF. CDR3 nucleotides: TGTGCCAGCAGCTCCTCGGGGGCTGGGGCCAACGTCCTGACTTTC. The chain carries TRBV7-3 and TRBJ2-6; D may be TRBD2 (6 bases). This CDR3 has 15 residues. In germline, CDR1 is SGHTA, CDR2 FQGTGA. V lost 4 bases to trimming and J lost 2 bases, with 9 bases between them.

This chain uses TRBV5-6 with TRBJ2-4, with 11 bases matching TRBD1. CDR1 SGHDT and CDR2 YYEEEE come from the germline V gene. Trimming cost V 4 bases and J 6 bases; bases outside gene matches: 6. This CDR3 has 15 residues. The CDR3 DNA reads TGTGCCAGCAGCCCAGCCGGGACAGGGGGAAACATTCAGTACTTC. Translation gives CASSPAGTGGNIQYF.

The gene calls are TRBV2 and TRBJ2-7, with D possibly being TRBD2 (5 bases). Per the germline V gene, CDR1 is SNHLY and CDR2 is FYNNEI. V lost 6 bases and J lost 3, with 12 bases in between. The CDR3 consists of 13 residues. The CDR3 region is CASRDGLYYEQYF. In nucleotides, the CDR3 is TGTGCCAGCAGAGATGGACTCTACTACGAGCAGTACTTC.